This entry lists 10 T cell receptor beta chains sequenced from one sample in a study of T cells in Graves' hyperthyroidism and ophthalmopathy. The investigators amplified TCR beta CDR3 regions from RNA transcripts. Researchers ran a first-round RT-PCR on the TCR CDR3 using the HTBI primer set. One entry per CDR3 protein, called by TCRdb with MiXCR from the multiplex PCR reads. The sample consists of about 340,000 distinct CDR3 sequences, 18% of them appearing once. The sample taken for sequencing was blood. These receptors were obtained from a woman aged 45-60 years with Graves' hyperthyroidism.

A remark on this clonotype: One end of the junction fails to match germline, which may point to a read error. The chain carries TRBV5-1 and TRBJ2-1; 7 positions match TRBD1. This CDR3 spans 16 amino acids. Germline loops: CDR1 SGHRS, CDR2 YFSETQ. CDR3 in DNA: TGTGCCAGCAGCGTAGACCGGGACAGTCCGTACAATGAGCAGTTCTTC. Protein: CASSVDRDSPYNEQFF.

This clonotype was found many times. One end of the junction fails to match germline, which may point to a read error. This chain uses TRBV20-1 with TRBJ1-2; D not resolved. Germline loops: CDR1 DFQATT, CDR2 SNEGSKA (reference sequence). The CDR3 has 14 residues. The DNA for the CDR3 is TGCAGTGCTAGAGTGGCAGAGCCAATCTATGGCTTCACCTTC. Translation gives CSARVAEPIYGFTF.

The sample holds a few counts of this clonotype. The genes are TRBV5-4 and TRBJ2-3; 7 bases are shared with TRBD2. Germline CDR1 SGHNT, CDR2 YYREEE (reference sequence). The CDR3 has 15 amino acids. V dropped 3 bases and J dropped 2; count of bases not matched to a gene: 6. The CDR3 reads CASSWAGDATDTQYF. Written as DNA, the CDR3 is TGTGCCAGCAGCTGGGCGGGGGACGCCACAGATACGCAGTATTTT.

The CDR3 nucleotides are TGTGCCAGCAGCTCCCCTCGGCAGGGCGACTACGAGCAGTACGTC. Protein sequence: CASSSPRQGDYEQYV. V and J are TRBV11-2 and TRBJ2-7; a weak D match, TRBD1 (5 bases). Germline CDR1 SGHAT, CDR2 FQNNGV. This CDR3 is 15 amino acids long. Trimming cost V 4 bases and J 3 bases, with 16 bases left between them.

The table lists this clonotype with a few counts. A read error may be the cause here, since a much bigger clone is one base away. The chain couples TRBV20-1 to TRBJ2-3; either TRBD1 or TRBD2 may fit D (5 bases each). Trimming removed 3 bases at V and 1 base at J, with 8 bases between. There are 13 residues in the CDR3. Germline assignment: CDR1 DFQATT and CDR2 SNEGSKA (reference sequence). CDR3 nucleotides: TGCAGTGCTAGCGGGGCGGGCACAGATACGCAGTATTTT. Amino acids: CSASGAGTDTQYF.

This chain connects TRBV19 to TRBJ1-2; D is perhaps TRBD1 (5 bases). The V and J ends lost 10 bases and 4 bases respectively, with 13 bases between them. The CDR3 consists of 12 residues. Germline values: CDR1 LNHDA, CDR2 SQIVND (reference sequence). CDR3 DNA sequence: TGTGCCACCCTAGGTGGGGCCTATGGCTACACCTTC. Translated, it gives CATLGGAYGYTF.

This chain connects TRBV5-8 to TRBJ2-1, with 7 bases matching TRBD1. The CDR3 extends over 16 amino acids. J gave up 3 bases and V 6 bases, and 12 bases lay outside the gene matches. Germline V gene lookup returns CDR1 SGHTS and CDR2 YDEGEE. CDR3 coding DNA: TGTGCCAGCAACGCAGAAAGGGGGCGAGACTACAATGAGCAGTTCTTC. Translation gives CASNAERGRDYNEQFF. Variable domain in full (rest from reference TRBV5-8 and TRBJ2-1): EAGVTQSPTHLIKTRGQQATLRCSPISGHTSVYWYQQALGLGLQFLLWYDEGEERNRGNFPPRFSGRQFPNYSSELNVNALELEDSALYLCASNAERGRDYNEQFFGPGTRLTVL.

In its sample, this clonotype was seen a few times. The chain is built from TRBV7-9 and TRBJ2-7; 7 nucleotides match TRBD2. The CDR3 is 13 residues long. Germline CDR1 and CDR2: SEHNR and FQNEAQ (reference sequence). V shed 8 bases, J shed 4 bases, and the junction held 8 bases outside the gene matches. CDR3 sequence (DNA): TGTGCCAGCGGCGGCCCAGCGGGGTACGAGCAGTACGTC. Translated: CASGGPAGYEQYV.

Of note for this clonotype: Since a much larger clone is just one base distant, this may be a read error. The CDR3 coding sequence is TGTGCCAGCAGTTTAACCAGGAGTCCAGATACGCAGTATTTT. It translates to CASSLTRSPDTQYF. The chain links TRBV11-2 to TRBJ2-3; D gene uncertain. This CDR3 has 14 residues. The germline CDR1 and CDR2 sequences are SGHAT and FQNNGV. V shed 6 bases and J shed 4 bases, with 14 bases lying between them.

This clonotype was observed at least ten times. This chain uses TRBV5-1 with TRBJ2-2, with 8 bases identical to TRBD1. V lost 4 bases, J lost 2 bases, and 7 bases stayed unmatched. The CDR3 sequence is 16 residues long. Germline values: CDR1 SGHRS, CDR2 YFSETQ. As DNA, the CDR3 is TGCGCCAGCAGCCCCTCCGGGACAGGAAACACCGGGGAGCTGTTTTTT. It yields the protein CASSPSGTGNTGELFF. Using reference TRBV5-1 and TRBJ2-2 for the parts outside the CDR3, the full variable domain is KAGVTQTPRYLIKTRGQQVTLSCSPISGHRSVSWYQQTPGQGLQFLFEYFSETQRNKGNFPGRFSGRQFSNSRSEMNVSTLELGDSALYLCASSPSGTGNTGELFFGEGSRLTVL.